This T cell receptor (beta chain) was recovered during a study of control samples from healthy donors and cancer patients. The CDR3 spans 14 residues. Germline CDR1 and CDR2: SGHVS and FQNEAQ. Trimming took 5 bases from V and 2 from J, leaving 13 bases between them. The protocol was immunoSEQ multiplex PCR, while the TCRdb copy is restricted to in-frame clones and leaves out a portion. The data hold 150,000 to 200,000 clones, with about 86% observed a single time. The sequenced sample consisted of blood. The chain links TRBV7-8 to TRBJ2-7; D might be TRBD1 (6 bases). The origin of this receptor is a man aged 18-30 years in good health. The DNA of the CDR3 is TGTGCCAGCAGCCCACAGGGTTTTCCCTACGAGCAGTACTTC. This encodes CASSPQGFPYEQYF.